The 18 T cell receptor beta chains in this list originate from one sample, sequenced in a study of shared clonotypes between healthy human individuals. Profiled with immunoSEQ multiplex PCR; TCRdb holds only in-frame clones, not every one. The sample consists of 980,000 or so clones, about three quarters of them appearing once. The sequencing sample was made of memory CD4+ T cells sorted from blood. The subset: CD45RA-negative fraction. The receptors here all came from a man aged 18 to 29 in good health.

In its sample, this clone was seen once. V gene TRBV2 combines with J gene TRBJ2-5; D could derive from TRBD1 or TRBD2 (5 bases each). The V end lost 3 bases, the J end lost 4 bases, and 15 bases lay between the germline ends. This CDR3 has 15 amino acids. From germline, CDR1 is SNHLY and CDR2 FYNNEI. The CDR3 DNA follows: TGTGCCAGCAGTGACGGGGCCACAGGAGGAGAGACCCAGTACTTC. Protein sequence: CASSDGATGGETQYF.

The V call is TRBV21-1, the J call TRBJ1-3; the table's TRBD1 call for D was not verified on the DNA. TRBV21-1 is annotated as a pseudogene. The length of the CDR3 is 16 residues. CDR3 nucleotide sequence: TGTGCCAGCAGCAAAGTAATCTTCAGGTGTGGAAACACCATATATTTT. Protein: CASSKVIFRCGNTIYF.

V gene TRBV10-1 combines with J gene TRBJ2-1; perhaps TRBD2 as D (7 bases). Trimming took 2 bases from V and 9 from J, leaving 17 bases between them. The germline V gene has CDR1 WNHNN and CDR2 SYGVQD (reference sequence). The CDR3 is 15 residues long. The CDR3 DNA sequence: TGCGCCAGCAGTGAGAAGGCGGGGGCGAGAAGTGAGCAGTTCTTC. Amino acids: CASSEKAGARSEQFF.

This clone was counted once. The rearrangement uses TRBV25-1 and TRBJ2-7; 9 bases match TRBD2. Unmatched junction bases numbered 3, after V lost 1 base and J lost 2 bases. CDR1 MGHDK and CDR2 SYGVNS come from the germline V gene. CDR3 length: 15 amino acids. CDR3 sequence (DNA): TGTGCCAGCAGTGAATCACTAGCGGGCCCCTACGAGCAGTACTTC. Amino acid sequence: CASSESLAGPYEQYF.

This clone was found a few times. The chain links TRBV5-1 to TRBJ1-4, with D perhaps TRBD1 (5 bases). Per the germline V gene, CDR1 is SGHRS and CDR2 is YFSETQ. The CDR3 length is 14 residues. Trimming stripped 4 bases from V and 8 bases from J, with 15 bases between. The CDR3: CASSPDKQAEKLFF. CDR3 in DNA: TGCGCCAGCAGCCCGGACAAACAGGCCGAAAAACTGTTTTTT. Filled out from reference TRBV5-1 and TRBJ1-4, the complete variable domain reads KAGVTQTPRYLIKTRGQQVTLSCSPISGHRSVSWYQQTPGQGLQFLFEYFSETQRNKGNFPGRFSGRQFSNSRSEMNVSTLELGDSALYLCASSPDKQAEKLFFGSGTQLSVL.

The chain links TRBV28 to TRBJ1-2, with 7 positions matching TRBD1. The CDR3 covers 15 residues. The V gene's germline CDR1 is MDHEN and CDR2 SYDVKM. Losses at the gene ends were 7 bases for V and 7 bases for J; bases not matched to a gene: 15. This CDR3 reads CASTTRGGRGGGYTF. CDR3 bases: TGTGCCAGCACCACCAGGGGGGGCAGGGGTGGTGGCTACACCTTC.

Comments on this clone: Additional DNA sequences in this sample encode the identical CDR3. The V call is TRBV14, the J call TRBJ2-5, with no clear D. Trimming stripped 1 base from V and 5 bases from J, with 8 bases between. Germline V CDR1 and CDR2: SGHDN, FVKESK. The CDR3 runs to 13 residues. CDR3 amino acids: CASSQGRRETQYF. The CDR3 nucleotides are TGTGCCAGCAGCCAAGGACGGCGGGAGACCCAGTACTTC.

The chain recombines TRBV7-6 with TRBJ1-3, with D unresolved. Per germline, CDR1 SGHVS and CDR2 FNYEAQ. V gave up 6 bases and J gave up 0 bases, with 15 bases separating them. The CDR3 consists of 16 residues. The CDR3 DNA follows: TGTGCCAGCAGGTATCATGACGGACTCTCTGGAAACACCATATATTTT. Translation: CASRYHDGLSGNTIYF.

The chain links TRBV11-2 to TRBJ2-7; possible D gene TRBD1, 5 bases. The V end lost 5 bases, the J end lost 2 bases, and 13 bases lay between the germline ends. The CDR3 consists of 14 residues. Germline loops: CDR1 SGHAT, CDR2 FQNNGV. CDR3 amino acids: CASSHGAAPYEQYF. The CDR3 nucleotides read TGTGCCAGCAGCCATGGGGCTGCCCCCTACGAGCAGTACTTC.

This clone has just one count. J is TRBJ1-2 and V is TRBV9; 10 nucleotides match TRBD1. The CDR3 is made up of 14 amino acids. The ends lost 4 bases at V and 8 bases at J; junction bases unmatched: 8. Germline loops: CDR1 SGDLS, CDR2 YYNGEE. CDR3 sequence (DNA): TGTGCCAGCAGCCCCGGGACAGGGGCGCGGGGCTACACCTTC. Protein sequence: CASSPGTGARGYTF.

The chain combines TRBV5-1 with TRBJ2-7; the D gene is possibly TRBD1 (6 bases). The V and J ends lost 1 base and 5 bases respectively, with 13 bases between them. Germline CDR1 and CDR2: SGHRS and YFSETQ. The CDR3 is made up of 14 amino acids. The CDR3: CASSLTAGVDEQYF. The CDR3 coding sequence is TGCGCCAGCAGCTTGACGGCAGGGGTCGACGAGCAGTACTTC.

In its sample, this clone was seen a few times. V gene TRBV28 combines with J gene TRBJ2-7, with TRBD1 identical over 9 bases. V was clipped by 5 bases and J by 8 bases; unmatched bases: 13. Germline CDR1 reads MDHEN; CDR2 reads SYDVKM. CDR3 length equals 15 residues. The CDR3 DNA sequence: TGTGCCAGCAGTCCGCCGGGACAGGGTACCCCGAAGCAGTACTTC. It is translated as CASSPPGQGTPKQYF.

This chain joins TRBV28 and TRBJ1-4; tentative D call: TRBD1 (5 bases). V lost 3 bases and J 5 bases, leaving 13 bases between the germline ends. The CDR3 totals 15 residues. Germline CDR1 is MDHEN and CDR2 is SYDVKM. The CDR3 region is CASSLGQTQNEKLFF. DNA of the CDR3: TGTGCCAGCAGTTTGGGGCAGACACAAAATGAAAAACTGTTTTTT. The whole variable domain, filled in from reference TRBV28 and TRBJ1-4, reads DVKVTQSSRYLVKRTGEKVFLECVQDMDHENMFWYRQDPGLGLRLIYFSYDVKMKEKGDIPEGYSVSREKKERFSLILESASTNQTSMYLCASSLGQTQNEKLFFGSGTQLSVL.

V gene TRBV7-2 combines with J gene TRBJ2-5; D not certain. This CDR3 comprises 14 residues. V lost 7 bases and J lost 1, with 13 bases in between. The germline V gene has CDR1 SGHTA and CDR2 FQGNSA. CDR3 nucleotide sequence: TGTGCCAGCACCACCCCCCCGGGCCAAGAGACCCAGTACTTC. It specifies CASTTPPGQETQYF.

This sequence joins TRBV5-1 and TRBJ1-2; TRBD1 aligns across 9 bases. Germline V gene sequence: CDR1 SGHRS, CDR2 YFSETQ. This CDR3 spans 13 amino acids. The V segment lost 4 bases and the J segment 9 bases; nucleotides outside the gene matches: 7. Here the CDR3 DNA reads TGCGCCAGCAGCCAGGGACAGGGAAATAGCTACACCTTC. As protein: CASSQGQGNSYTF.

A few counts support this clone. The rearrangement joins TRBV30 to TRBJ2-6; possible D gene TRBD2, 6 bases. Per the germline V gene, CDR1 is GTSNPN and CDR2 is SVGIG (reference sequence). The CDR3 spans 14 residues. Trimming cost V 7 bases and J 2 bases, with 12 bases left between them. The CDR3 nucleotides read TGTGCCTCTAGCGCTTCCCCTGGGGCCAACGTCCTGACTTTC. Amino acid sequence: CASSASPGANVLTF.

In the case of this clone: The sample has other DNA sequences that encode this CDR3 too. The chain is built from TRBV10-3 and TRBJ2-2; D might be TRBD1 (5 bases). This CDR3 has 12 residues. V was cut by 8 bases and J by 2 bases, with 6 bases left in between. Germline CDR1 is ENHRY and CDR2 is SYGVKD. The CDR3 is CAIGANTGELFF. The CDR3 bases are TGTGCCATCGGGGCCAACACCGGGGAGCTGTTTTTT.

The sample holds one count of this clone. The rearrangement joins TRBV5-4 to TRBJ1-1; 8 positions agree with TRBD1. In germline, CDR1 is SGHNT, CDR2 YYREEE (reference sequence). The CDR3 contains 13 residues. Losses at the gene ends were 4 bases for V and 8 bases for J; bases not matched to a gene: 7. The CDR3, as DNA: TGTGCCAGCAGCCAGACAGGGGCGCCCGAAGCTTTCTTT. This gives the protein CASSQTGAPEAFF.